These 3 T cell receptor beta chains were all obtained from the same sample, sequenced in a study of blood T cell repertoires in COVID-19. Method: immunoSEQ multiplex PCR; TCRdb's copy keeps in-frame clones and lacks some. The table lists more than 85,000 clones, approximately 84% of them singletons. What was sequenced was peripheral blood. Receptors were obtained from an elderly man with active or convalescent COVID-19.

The chain combines TRBV4-1 with TRBJ2-7; TRBD2 aligns across 7 bases. The V gene end was trimmed by 1 base and the J gene end by 6 bases; junction bases not matched to a gene: 0. This CDR3 has 12 amino acids. From germline, CDR1 is MGHRA and CDR2 YSYEKL. The CDR3 coding sequence is TGCGCCAGCAGCCAAGGCGGGGGCGAGCAGTACTTC. It is translated as CASSQGGGEQYF.

This rearrangement joins TRBV11-3 to TRBJ1-1; D ambiguous. The CDR3 has 11 residues. CDR1 is SGHNT, CDR2 YENEEA, per germline. The chain's CDR3 is CPGEGSTEAFF. CDR3 sequence (DNA): TGTCCCGGGGAGGGCTCCACTGAAGCTTTCTTT.

The chain recombines TRBV9 with TRBJ2-2; D is ambiguous. V was shortened by 0 bases and J by 5 bases, with 14 bases between the two germline ends. Germline values: CDR1 SGDLS, CDR2 YYNGEE. This CDR3 spans 16 amino acids. The CDR3 is CASSVVRSPPTGELFF. CDR3 bases: TGTGCCAGCAGCGTAGTCAGGTCCCCCCCTACCGGGGAGCTGTTTTTT.